This T cell receptor (beta chain) was recovered during a study of cytomegalovirus exposure and HLA in healthy donors. Points from the study as a whole: DRB1 had the most TCR associations and HLA-C the fewest, a later analysis found, with rates varying by HLA locus.

CDR1 is SGHRS, CDR2 YFSETQ, per germline. CDR3 size: 18 residues. J lost 5 bases, V lost 3 bases, and 13 bases had no gene match. A word on this clone: Its antigen is currently unknown.

The donors were healthy bone marrow donors. The PCR ran on 60 Vbeta and 13 Jbeta primers. Some clones are missing from TCRdb's copy, which holds only in-frame ones; the method was immunoSEQ multiplex PCR. This sample carries 95,000 to 150,000 clones, around 81% of them seen once, and the ten largest clones take around 1.3%. This sequence originates from a female donor in good health and CMV-seronegative. The sequenced material came from PBMCs. The rearrangement uses TRBV5-1 and TRBJ2-2, with 10 bases fitting TRBD2. The CDR3 DNA follows: TGCGCCAGCAGCTCGTGGGGGACCGGGACTAGCGAAACCGGGGAGCTGTTTTTT. As protein: CASSSWGTGTSETGELFF.